Shown below are 6 T cell receptor beta chains from a single sample sequenced in a study of cytomegalovirus exposure and HLA in healthy donors. The PCR used 60 Vbeta and 13 Jbeta primers. Using immunoSEQ multiplex PCR, the repertoire was profiled, and TCRdb retains in-frame clones only, with some absent. This table holds roughly 120,000 clones, around three quarters found once. Sequenced: PBMCs. The origin of the receptors is a man aged 25 to 40 in good health and CMV-seronegative.

The chain employs TRBV9 and TRBJ2-1; 11 bases fit TRBD2. This CDR3 spans 16 amino acids. The V gene end was trimmed by 4 bases and the J gene end by 2 bases; junction bases not matched to a gene: 5. Germline values: CDR1 SGDLS, CDR2 YYNGEE. CDR3 in amino acids: CASSPVAGGAYNEQFF. CDR3 DNA sequence: TGTGCCAGCAGCCCCGTAGCGGGAGGGGCCTACAATGAGCAGTTCTTC.

V gene TRBV30 combines with J gene TRBJ2-2; 11 positions match TRBD2. The CDR3 has 17 residues. CDR1 and CDR2 from the germline V gene are GTSNPN and SVGIG (reference sequence). V was clipped by 3 bases and J by 0 bases; unmatched bases: 6. CDR3 DNA: TGTGCCTGGAGCGGTAGCGGGAGGGGGGCGAACACCGGGGAGCTGTTTTTT. Amino acid sequence: CAWSGSGRGANTGELFF.

In this sample, this clone turned up once. This chain joins TRBV9 and TRBJ1-4; the match to TRBD1 covers 8 bases. The germline CDR1 and CDR2 sequences are SGDLS and YYNGEE. The CDR3 is 15 amino acids. The junction had 2 bases not matched to a gene; V was cut back by 0 bases and J by 4 bases. Here the CDR3 reads CASSVEDRDNEKLFF. CDR3 bases: TGTGCCAGCAGCGTAGAGGACAGGGATAATGAAAAACTGTTTTTT.

The chain employs TRBV19 and TRBJ2-1; 8 nucleotides agree with TRBD2. The length of the CDR3 is 16 residues. The V gene's germline CDR1 is LNHDA and CDR2 SQIVND (reference sequence). After removal of 3 bases from V and 7 bases from J, the junction contained 11 bases not matched to a gene. CDR3 nucleotide sequence: TGTGCCAGTAGTATCTCTTGGAGCGGGAGCTGGAATGAGCAGTTCTTC. It encodes CASSISWSGSWNEQFF.

This rearrangement joins TRBV6-5 to TRBJ2-7; D is unclear. The CDR3 sequence is 16 residues long. Trimming took 0 bases from V and 0 from J, leaving 12 bases between them. Germline V CDR1 and CDR2: MNHEY, SVGAGI. CDR3 sequence reads: CASSYSIQTASYEQYF. In DNA, the CDR3 is TGTGCCAGCAGTTACTCGATACAGACGGCCTCCTACGAGCAGTACTTC.

The CDR3 sequence: CASSPDRGRSVQYF. In nucleotides, the CDR3 is TGTGCCAGCTCACCGGACAGGGGGCGTTCTGTGCAGTACTTC. The chain recombines TRBV18 with TRBJ2-7, with 11 bases fitting TRBD1. The CDR3 contains 14 residues. The germline V gene encodes CDR1 KGHSH and CDR2 LQKENI. V lost 3 bases, J lost 9 bases, and 7 bases stayed unmatched.